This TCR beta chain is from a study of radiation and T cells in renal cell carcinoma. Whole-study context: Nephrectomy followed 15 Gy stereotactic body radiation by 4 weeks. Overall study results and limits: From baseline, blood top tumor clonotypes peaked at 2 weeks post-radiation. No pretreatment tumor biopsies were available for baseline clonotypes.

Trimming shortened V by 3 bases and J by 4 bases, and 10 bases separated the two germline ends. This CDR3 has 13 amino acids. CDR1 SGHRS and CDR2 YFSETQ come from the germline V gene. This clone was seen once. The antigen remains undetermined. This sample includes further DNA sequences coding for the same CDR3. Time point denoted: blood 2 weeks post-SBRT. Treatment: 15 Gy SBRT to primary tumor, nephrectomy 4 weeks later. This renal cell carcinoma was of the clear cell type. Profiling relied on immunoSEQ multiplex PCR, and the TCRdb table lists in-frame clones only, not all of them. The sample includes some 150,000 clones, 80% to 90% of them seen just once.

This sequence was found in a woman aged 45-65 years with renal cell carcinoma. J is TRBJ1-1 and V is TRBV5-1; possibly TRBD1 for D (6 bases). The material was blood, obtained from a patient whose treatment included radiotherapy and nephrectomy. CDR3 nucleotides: TGCGCCAGCAGCTCACAGGGAGGCACTGAAGCTTTCTTT. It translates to CASSSQGGTEAFF.